The rows below give T cell receptor beta chains drawn from one sample of a study of radiotherapy plus CTLA-4 blockade in lung cancer. Only in-frame clones appear in the TCRdb table, and some are missing; sequencing was by immunoSEQ multiplex PCR. The sample has about 49,000 clones, approximately 91% seen once. The sample here was peripheral blood, taken from a patient treated with radiotherapy plus ipilimumab. Receptor source: a human donor with non-small cell lung cancer whose response to radiotherapy plus ipilimumab could not be evaluated. CDR3s leave out the opening cysteine and the closing phenylalanine or tryptophan. The D gene is left open where the match is weak.

cdr3_aa d_call v_call
ASSVEGGRAPGELF TRBD2 TRBV9
ASSSPGLQLYEQY . TRBV6-5
ASSLGGLQETQY . TRBV7-2
ASSYRGRWDNEQF . TRBV6-5
ASSFFTTNTEAF . TRBV28
SVTGRGTSDYNEKF TRBD2 TRBV29-1
ASNQGMNTGELF . TRBV19
ASSPPGQRAYNEQF TRBD1 TRBV7-6
ASSQPRGTGANTGELF TRBD1 TRBV19
ASSLPGLENYGYT . TRBV5-8
ASNLLEGANTGELF . TRBV19
ASSSDSPKPEAF . TRBV5-4
ASSLEVFRPGNYGYT . TRBV7-2
ASSRDRDGPGYT TRBD1 TRBV6-6
ASSVAWGKETDTQY . TRBV7-9
ASSLDGAYGYT . TRBV7-2
ASSYGLAGTEQY TRBD2 TRBV5-4
ASRRGPNQPQH TRBD1 TRBV27
ASSHSDRVEQY TRBD1 TRBV6-5
ASSPLEAAGGKETQY TRBD2 TRBV14
ASSLATGGRGADTQY . TRBV7-2
ASRTERPQGEQY . TRBV6-1